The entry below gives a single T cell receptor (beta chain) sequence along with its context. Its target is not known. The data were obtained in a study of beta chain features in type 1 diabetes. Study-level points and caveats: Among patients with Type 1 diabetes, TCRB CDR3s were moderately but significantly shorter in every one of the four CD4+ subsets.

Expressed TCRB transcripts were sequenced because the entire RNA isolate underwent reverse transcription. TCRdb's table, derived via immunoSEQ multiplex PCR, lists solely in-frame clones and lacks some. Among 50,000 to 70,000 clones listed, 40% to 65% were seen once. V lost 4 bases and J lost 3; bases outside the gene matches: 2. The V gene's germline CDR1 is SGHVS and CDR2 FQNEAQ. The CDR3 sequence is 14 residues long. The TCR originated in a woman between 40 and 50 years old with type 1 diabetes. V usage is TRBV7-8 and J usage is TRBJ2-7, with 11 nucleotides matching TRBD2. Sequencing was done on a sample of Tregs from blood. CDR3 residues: CASSYTSGSYEQYF. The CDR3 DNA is TGTGCCAGCAGCTATACTAGCGGGAGCTACGAGCAGTACTTC.